These 15 T cell receptor beta chains came from one sample sequenced in a study of shared clonotypes between healthy human individuals. Produced via immunoSEQ multiplex PCR; TCRdb's table is partial and in-frame only. The table has over a million clones, 96% seen once. Sequenced input: naive CD4+ T cells sorted from blood. Subset given: CD45RA+ positively selected. All receptors come from a man aged 30 to 45 in good health.

Of note for this clone: The identical CDR3 is also encoded by other nucleotide sequences in the sample. The V and J genes are TRBV7-3 and TRBJ2-7, with 12 positions matching TRBD2. Per germline, CDR1 SGHTA and CDR2 FQGTGA. CDR3 length: 16 amino acids. The trim removed 0 bases at V and 4 bases at J, leaving 4 bases unmatched. For the CDR3, the DNA is TGTGCCAGCAGCTTAACGGGGACTAGCGGGTCTTACGAGCAGTACTTC. Translation: CASSLTGTSGSYEQYF.

The CDR3 bases are TGCGCCAGCAGCTTGTCCAAAAACACAGATACGCAGTATTTT. This encodes CASSLSKNTDTQYF. The chain is built from TRBV5-1 and TRBJ2-3; D gene uncertain. The CDR3 is 14 residues long. The V end was cut by 1 base, the J end by 2 bases, with 8 bases between. The germline V gene encodes CDR1 SGHRS and CDR2 YFSETQ.

The chain carries TRBV2 and TRBJ1-2; D uncertain. Trimming took off 3 bases at V and 7 bases at J, with 9 bases between the two ends. Per germline, CDR1 SNHLY and CDR2 FYNNEI. The CDR3 runs to 12 residues. The chain's CDR3 is CASSDGSRGYTF. As DNA, the CDR3 is TGTGCCAGCAGTGACGGGAGCCGTGGCTACACCTTC.

The rearrangement joins TRBV5-1 to TRBJ1-1, with 8 bases fitting TRBD1. Looked up from germline, CDR1 is SGHRS and CDR2 is YFSETQ. With 0 bases clipped from V and 0 bases from J, the junction kept 10 bases outside the gene matches. The CDR3 is 18 amino acids. The CDR3 is CASSLGDRLRVMNTEAFF. CDR3 sequence (DNA): TGCGCCAGCAGCTTGGGGGACAGGTTAAGAGTAATGAACACTGAAGCTTTCTTT.

The V and J genes are TRBV30 and TRBJ1-1; 10 bases match TRBD1. The junction had 4 bases not matched to a gene; V was cut back by 6 bases and J by 6 bases. CDR1 and CDR2 from the germline V gene are GTSNPN and SVGIG (reference sequence). The CDR3 has 12 amino acids. This chain's CDR3 is CACRDRGPEAFF. CDR3 nucleotide sequence: TGTGCCTGCCGGGACAGGGGCCCTGAAGCTTTCTTT.

The chain has TRBV5-1 and TRBJ1-3; no clear D gene. Trimming left V 5 bases short and J 4 bases short, with 16 bases between. This CDR3 region has 15 residues. Germline V gene lookup returns CDR1 SGHRS and CDR2 YFSETQ. In nucleotides, the CDR3 is TGCGCCAGCAGGGTAGGGCACTCGACGGGAAACACCATATATTTT. Translation: CASRVGHSTGNTIYF.

The chain couples TRBV11-2 to TRBJ2-7; D tentatively fits TRBD1 or TRBD2 (6 bases each). Deletions cut 5 bases from V and 3 bases from J, with 29 bases between. Germline CDR1 reads SGHAT; CDR2 reads FQNNGV. The CDR3 totals 19 residues. The CDR3 sequence: CASSHIRDGGGKRGYEQYF. Here the CDR3 DNA reads TGTGCCAGCAGCCACATTAGGGACGGAGGGGGGAAACGCGGCTACGAGCAGTACTTC.

The chain uses TRBV15 and TRBJ2-4; a possible D gene is TRBD2 (7 bases). This CDR3 comprises 15 residues. Germline V gene lookup returns CDR1 LNHNV and CDR2 YYDKDF (reference sequence). Trimming pared 0 bases from V and 6 bases from J, leaving 12 bases between. The CDR3 spells CATSRDTGRGNIQYF. In nucleotides, the CDR3 is TGTGCCACCAGCAGAGACACAGGGAGGGGAAACATTCAGTACTTC.

About this clone itself: The sample contains more than one DNA sequence encoding this CDR3. The chain combines TRBV6-5 with TRBJ2-5; TRBD2 matches 13 bases. The junction had 4 bases not matched to a gene; V was cut back by 6 bases and J by 6 bases. CDR1 MNHEY and CDR2 SVGAGI come from the germline V gene. The CDR3 has 14 amino acids. The CDR3 reads CASRLAGGPKTQYF. The CDR3 DNA sequence: TGTGCCAGCAGACTAGCGGGAGGGCCAAAGACCCAGTACTTC.

For this clone: One end of the junction varies from germline; a read error may be responsible. V gene TRBV27 combines with J gene TRBJ1-2; no definite D call. Germline values: CDR1 MNHEY, CDR2 SMNVEV (reference sequence). CDR3 size: 11 residues. CDR3: CAPPVVYGYTF. The CDR3 region has the DNA TGCGCCCCCCCGGTCGTCTATGGCTACACCTTC.

This clone was seen a single time. V is TRBV27 and J is TRBJ2-7; TRBD1 matches 9 bases. The CDR3 spans 15 residues. Germline V gene lookup returns CDR1 MNHEY and CDR2 SMNVEV (reference sequence). The trim removed 2 bases at V and 6 bases at J, leaving 8 bases unmatched. CDR3 loop: CASSLQYRGHGEQYF. The CDR3 coding sequence is TGTGCCAGCAGTTTACAGTACAGGGGGCATGGCGAGCAGTACTTC.

The V and J genes are TRBV10-3 and TRBJ2-1, with TRBD2 identical over 9 bases. Losses at the gene ends were 0 bases for V and 9 bases for J; bases not matched to a gene: 6. Germline loops: CDR1 ENHRY, CDR2 SYGVKD. CDR3 length equals 15 residues. DNA for the CDR3: TGTGCCATCAGTGAGTCGGGCGGGAGGGCTAGTGAGCAGTTCTTC. Translation gives CAISESGGRASEQFF.

The chain recombines TRBV9 with TRBJ2-2, with 7 positions matching TRBD2. The V gene's germline CDR1 is SGDLS and CDR2 YYNGEE. V lost 7 bases, J lost 2 bases, and 8 bases stayed unmatched. The CDR3 has 15 residues. DNA for the CDR3: TGTGCCAGCGGGAGCGGGGCTACCAACACCGGGGAGCTGTTTTTT. It specifies CASGSGATNTGELFF.

This chain uses TRBV7-2 with TRBJ2-5; D uncertain. The last part of the DNA fits TRBJ2-7 better; the J call may be wrong. The CDR3 is 14 residues long. Germline-derived CDR1 and CDR2 are SGHTA and FQGNSA. The CDR3 region is CASSLVVGPYEQYF. The CDR3 nucleotides are TGTGCCAGCAGCTTAGTGGTCGGCCCCTACGAGCAGTACTTC.

The chain uses TRBV29-1 and TRBJ2-5; tentative D call: TRBD1 (6 bases). V was trimmed by 7 bases and J by 4 bases, leaving 16 bases between them. The CDR3 loop spans 13 amino acids. Germline loops: CDR1 SQVTM, CDR2 ANQGSEA. The CDR3 spells CSANRARGETQYF. In DNA form, the CDR3 reads TGCAGCGCTAACAGGGCTAGGGGAGAGACCCAGTACTTC.